The clone carrying this T cell receptor (beta chain) appeared a few times. CDR3 length equals 14 residues. Trimming cost V 5 bases and J 2 bases; bases outside gene matches: 6. Germline V gives CDR1 SEHNR, CDR2 FQNEAQ (reference sequence). This entry comes from a study of blood T cells in healthy people across ages. Primers used in a second PCR of about 6 to 11 cycles were a sample-barcoded 5' primer and a J-beta primer mix. TCRdb itself ran the 5' RACE reads through MiXCR, one entry per CDR3 protein. The table lists about 1,400,000 distinct CDR3 sequences, approximately 59% of them singletons. The sequence came from a man younger than 35 in good health. What was sequenced was blood. This chain joins TRBV7-9 and TRBJ2-7, with 7 bases fitting TRBD1. The CDR3 DNA reads as TGTGCCAGCAGCAAGACAGGGTACGCCTACGAGCAGTACTTC. Residues: CASSKTGYAYEQYF.